The T cell receptor (beta chain) described here comes from a study of Tregs in tolerant kidney transplant recipients. Study overall: Recipient PBMCs carried a CFSE label and met irradiated graft donor PBMCs for less than 7 days before FACS sorting. The study, taken as a whole, reports: The small number of patients limits these findings pending further validation. Expanding Tregs on activated donor B cells appeared to best identify donor-specific TCRbeta clones. No direct test of biological reproducibility was done here.

To note about this clone: The target antigen is unknown.

Sequencing was performed with immunoSEQ multiplex PCR; in TCRdb, only in-frame clones are kept and a portion is missing. The table lists some 4,000 clones, 45% to 70% of them singletons. Germline CDR1 MNHEY, CDR2 SVGAGI. V lost 4 bases and J lost 7; bases outside the gene matches: 8. There are 15 residues in the CDR3. The chain has TRBV6-5 and TRBJ1-4, with TRBD1 matching 8 bases. This sequence was found in a human donor in good health. Sequenced input: CD8+ T cells from blood cultured with allogeneic cells. Here the CDR3 reads CASSSQGALFEKLFF. CDR3 DNA: TGTGCCAGCAGTTCGCAGGGGGCGCTTTTTGAAAAACTGTTTTTT.